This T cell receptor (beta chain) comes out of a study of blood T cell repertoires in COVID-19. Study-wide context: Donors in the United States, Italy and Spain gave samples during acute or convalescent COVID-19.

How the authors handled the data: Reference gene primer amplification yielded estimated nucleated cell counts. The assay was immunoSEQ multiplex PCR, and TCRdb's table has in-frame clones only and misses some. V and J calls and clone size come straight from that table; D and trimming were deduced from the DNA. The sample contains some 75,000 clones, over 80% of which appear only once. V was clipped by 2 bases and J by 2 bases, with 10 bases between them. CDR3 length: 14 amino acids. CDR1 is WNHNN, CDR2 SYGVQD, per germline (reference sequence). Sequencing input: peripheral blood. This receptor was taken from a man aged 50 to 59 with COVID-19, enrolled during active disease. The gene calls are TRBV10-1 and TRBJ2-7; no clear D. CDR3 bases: TGCGCCAGCAGTGAGATGGCAGTCGCCTACGAGCAGTACTTC. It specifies CASSEMAVAYEQYF.